This T cell receptor beta chain was retrieved from a study of blood T cell repertoires in COVID-19. Some clones are missing from TCRdb's copy, which holds only in-frame ones; the method was immunoSEQ multiplex PCR. The sample consists of more than 10,000 clones, approximately 85% of them appearing once. This sequence originates from a human donor in a cohort sampled during active COVID-19. Sequencing was carried out using peripheral blood.

The CDR3 is CASSLFGGTRLNQPQHF. CDR3 DNA sequence: TGTGCCAGCAGCTTATTTGGTGGGACAAGACTCAATCAGCCCCAGCATTTT. The J gene is TRBJ1-5, the V gene TRBV7-3, with D maybe TRBD1 (6 bases). Trimming took 2 bases from V and 3 from J, leaving 17 bases between them. This CDR3 is 17 amino acids long. CDR1 SGHTA and CDR2 FQGTGA come from the germline V gene.